The 12 T cell receptor beta chains below all came from one sample that was sequenced in a study of blood T cell repertoires in COVID-19. The method was immunoSEQ multiplex PCR; TCRdb's version includes in-frame clones alone and lacks a portion of them. The sample records roughly 180,000 clones, approximately 85% being singletons. Sequenced sample: peripheral blood. These receptors were obtained from a woman aged 60-75 years with acute or convalescent COVID-19.

The CDR3 sequence is CASSATWTGNSGNTIYF. DNA of the CDR3: TGTGCCAGCAGTGCTACCTGGACAGGGAACTCTGGAAACACCATATATTTT. The chain uses TRBV6-1 and TRBJ1-3; 8 bases are a match to TRBD1. With V trimmed by 4 bases and J by 0 bases, 8 bases remained unmatched. Germline V gene data show CDR1 as MNHNS and CDR2 as SASEGT. This CDR3 spans 17 amino acids.

This chain uses TRBV3-1 (or the pseudogene TRBV3-2) with TRBJ1-5; 10 bases fit TRBD1. This CDR3 contains 16 residues. Germline CDR1 reads LGHDT; CDR2 reads YNNKEL (reference sequence). V lost 3 bases to trimming and J lost 1 base; unmatched junction nucleotides: 3. The CDR3 loop is CASSQGDRGSNQPQHF. CDR3 coding DNA: TGTGCCAGCAGCCAGGGGGACAGGGGAAGCAATCAGCCCCAGCATTTT.

A single count supports this clone. The rearrangement links TRBV9 to TRBJ2-7; D possibly corresponds to TRBD1 (6 bases). V was cut by 5 bases and J by 6 bases, with 15 bases left in between. Germline CDR1 SGDLS, CDR2 YYNGEE. The CDR3 is made up of 13 amino acids. The CDR3 loop reads CASSKIQGSEQYF. The CDR3 bases are TGTGCCAGCAGTAAAATACAGGGTTCCGAGCAGTACTTC. The full variable domain, completed using reference TRBV9 and TRBJ2-7, is DSGVTQTPKHLITATGQRVTLRCSPRSGDLSVYWYQQSLDQGLQFLIQYYNGEERAKGNILERFSAQQFPDLHSELNLSSLELGDSALYFCASSKIQGSEQYFGPGTRLTVT.

The chain employs TRBV2 and TRBJ2-3, with TRBD2 identical over 7 bases. CDR1 SNHLY and CDR2 FYNNEI come from the germline V gene. This CDR3 has 12 residues. Trimming removed 6 bases from V and 6 bases from J; junction bases left unmatched: 3. The CDR3 region has the DNA TGTGCCAGCAGGGGGAGGGGCGATACGCAGTATTTT. Translating it yields CASRGRGDTQYF. Full variable domain (remainder filled in from reference TRBV2 and TRBJ2-3): EPEVTQTPSHQVTQMGQEVILRCVPISNHLYFYWYRQILGQKVEFLVSFYNNEISEKSEIFDDQFSVERPDGSNFTLKIRSTKLEDSAMYFCASRGRGDTQYFGPGTRLTVL.

This CDR3 is CASSLVAGGPVGELFF. The CDR3 coding sequence is TGTGCCAGCAGCTTGGTGGCGGGAGGGCCGGTCGGGGAGCTGTTTTTT. This chain joins TRBV5-4 and TRBJ2-2; TRBD2 matches 9 bases. Germline loops: CDR1 SGHNT, CDR2 YYREEE (reference sequence). This CDR3 contains 16 residues. V shed 0 bases, J shed 7 bases, and the junction held 7 bases outside the gene matches.

The chain recombines TRBV6-2 or TRBV6-3 with TRBJ2-3; possible D gene TRBD2, 5 bases. CDR3 length: 13 amino acids. V lost 0 bases to trimming and J lost 10 bases, with 11 bases between them. Per germline, CDR1 MNHEY and CDR2 SVGEGT. The chain's CDR3 is CASSYSDLLAQYF. The CDR3 coding sequence is TGTGCCAGCAGTTACTCGGACTTGCTAGCGCAGTATTTT.

The genes are TRBV12-3 or TRBV12-4 and TRBJ2-1; possibly TRBD2 for D (5 bases). The CDR3 sequence is 12 residues long. V was clipped by 3 bases and J by 10 bases, with 10 bases between them. This CDR3 reads CASSFLRAEQFF. The CDR3, as DNA: TGTGCCAGCAGTTTCCTGAGGGCCGAGCAGTTCTTC.

The rearrangement uses TRBV27 and TRBJ2-1, with 9 bases lining up with TRBD2. CDR1 and CDR2 from the germline V gene are MNHEY and SMNVEV (reference sequence). V lost 5 bases to trimming and J lost 1 base; unmatched junction nucleotides: 12. CDR3 length equals 18 residues. The CDR3 is CASSPRTSAGVSYNEQFF. CDR3 coding DNA: TGTGCCAGCAGTCCCCGGACTAGCGCCGGCGTTTCCTACAATGAGCAGTTCTTC.

V and J are TRBV7-2 and TRBJ1-1; D is ambiguous. V was cut by 1 base and J by 1 base, with 4 bases left in between. This CDR3 comprises 13 residues. Germline CDR1 reads SGHTA; CDR2 reads FQGNSA. The DNA for the CDR3 is TGTGCCAGCAGCTTAGACAGGAACACTGAAGCTTTCTTT. Its translation is CASSLDRNTEAFF.

This clone was seen a handful of times. V and J are TRBV19 and TRBJ1-4, with TRBD1 matching over 12 bases. V trimming: 10 bases; J trimming: 4 bases; junction bases outside the gene matches: 10. This CDR3 contains 16 residues. Germline V gene data show CDR1 as LNHDA and CDR2 as SQIVND (reference sequence). The CDR3 nucleotides read TGTGCCATCGCCGGGACAGGGGGCGGGAGTAATGAAAAACTGTTTTTT. It encodes CAIAGTGGGSNEKLFF.

This sequence joins TRBV28 and TRBJ1-3; tentatively, D is TRBD1 (6 bases). CDR3 size: 14 residues. Germline V gives CDR1 MDHEN, CDR2 SYDVKM. V was clipped by 2 bases and J by 4 bases, with 9 bases between them. CDR3 sequence reads: CASSLAGVGNTIYF. CDR3 nucleotide sequence: TGTGCCAGCAGTTTAGCAGGGGTCGGAAACACCATATATTTT.

The chain joins TRBV13 to TRBJ1-4; no reliable D call. The ends were cut back, 3 bases at V and 8 bases at J, with 16 bases in the middle. Germline lookup yields CDR1 PRHDT and CDR2 FYEKMQ (reference sequence). This CDR3 is built from 15 residues. The CDR3 nucleotides read TGTGCCAGCAGCTTGAACCAGGCGGGAAAGGAAAAACTGTTTTTT. It is translated as CASSLNQAGKEKLFF.